These T cell receptor beta chains were read from a single sample in a study of response to subunit inactivated influenza vaccine. TCRdb recomputed calls from the RT-PCR reads with MiXCR, one row per CDR3 protein. Of roughly 170,000 distinct CDR3 sequences detected, about 9% appear once; the ten largest clones hold around 9.9%. This specimen consisted of non-naive T cells sorted from PBMCs, obtained on the day of vaccination. Source of these receptors: a man aged 50-60 years who received an inactivated influenza vaccine. The CDR3 runs from the conserved cysteine through the conserved F or W. D genes are given only for firm matches. The size entry is marked missing in some rows and otherwise reads once, few, many or a size class.

size: -
length: 16
J: TRBJ2-7
V: TRBV30
D: TRBD1
DNA: TGTGCCTGGAGTCTATCCCCAGGGGGATTGACTTACGAGCAGTACTTC
CDR3: CAWSLSPGGLTYEQYF

size: -
length: 13
J: TRBJ2-7
V: TRBV19
D: -
DNA: TGTGCCAGTAGGGAGGGGGCGCAGGACGAGCAGTACTTC
CDR3: CASREGAQDEQYF

size: many
length: 14
J: TRBJ1-2
V: TRBV7-9
D: -
DNA: TGTGCCAGCAGCCGCGCCGCGCTAAACTATGGCTACACCTTC
CDR3: CASSRAALNYGYTF

size: many
length: 16
J: TRBJ1-6
V: TRBV7-6
D: TRBD1
DNA: TGTGCCAGCAGCCTAACCGGGACAGGAAATAATTCACCCCTCCACTTT
CDR3: CASSLTGTGNNSPLHF

size: few
length: 16
J: TRBJ2-1
V: TRBV10-1
D: TRBD1
DNA: TGCGCCAGCAGTGAAGCCGGGACAGGGGGCTACAATGAGCAGTTCTTC
CDR3: CASSEAGTGGYNEQFF

size: few
length: 16
J: TRBJ2-7
V: TRBV21-1
D: -
DNA: TGTGCCAGCAGCAAACCGGGACAGGGGACAACCTACGAGCAGTACTTC
CDR3: CASSKPGQGTTYEQYF

size: many
length: 15
J: TRBJ1-2
V: TRBV7-9
D: -
DNA: TGTGCCAGCAGCTATGACCACAGGAGCCTCTATGGCTACACCTTC
CDR3: CASSYDHRSLYGYTF

size: -
length: 17
J: TRBJ1-3
V: TRBV2
D: TRBD1
DNA: TGTGCCAGCATTGAGGGGTCGACAGGGCAGTCTGGAAACACCATATATTTT
CDR3: CASIEGSTGQSGNTIYF

size: many
length: 17
J: TRBJ2-3
V: TRBV5-1
D: TRBD1
DNA: TGCGCCAGCAGCCTCCGAGGACAGGGAGGATTTGCAGATACGCAGTATTTT
CDR3: CASSLRGQGGFADTQYF

size: -
length: 15
J: TRBJ2-4
V: TRBV5-1
D: -
DNA: TGCGCCAGCAGGGAAGTTCTCGCAGCCAAAAACATTCAGTACTTC
CDR3: CASREVLAAKNIQYF

size: -
length: 16
J: TRBJ2-1
V: TRBV9
D: TRBD2
DNA: TGTGCCAGCAGCGTAGCTGCACTAGCGGGAGTAAATGAGCAGTTCTTC
CDR3: CASSVAALAGVNEQFF

size: many
length: 13
J: TRBJ2-7
V: TRBV29-1
D: -
DNA: TGCAGCGTTGAAGATGCGGACAGTTACGAGCAGTACTTC
CDR3: CSVEDADSYEQYF

size: few
length: 13
J: TRBJ1-5
V: TRBV3-1
D: -
DNA: TGTGCCAGCAGCCTCCAAAGCAATCAGCCCCAGCATTTT
CDR3: CASSLQSNQPQHF

size: few
length: 14
J: TRBJ1-5
V: TRBV6-5
D: -
DNA: TGTGCCAGCAGTTACTCGCGTAGCAATCAGCCCCAGCATTTT
CDR3: CASSYSRSNQPQHF

size: -
length: 12
J: TRBJ2-1
V: TRBV7-2
D: -
DNA: TGTGCCAGCAGCTCAATAGTAGGTGAGCAGTTCTTC
CDR3: CASSSIVGEQFF

size: many
length: 13
J: TRBJ2-3
V: TRBV28
D: TRBD1
DNA: TGTGCCAGCGGGACAGGGGATCCAGATACGCAGTATTTT
CDR3: CASGTGDPDTQYF

size: many
length: 15
J: TRBJ2-5
V: TRBV9
D: TRBD2
DNA: TGTGCCAGCAGCGCAGGGACTAGCGGGAAAGGGACCCAGTACTTC
CDR3: CASSAGTSGKGTQYF

size: many
length: 15
J: TRBJ2-3
V: TRBV7-8
D: TRBD1
DNA: TGTGCCAGCAGCTCAGGACAGGGGGGGAGAGATACGCAGTATTTT
CDR3: CASSSGQGGRDTQYF

size: few
length: 15
J: TRBJ1-5
V: TRBV3-1
D: -
DNA: TGTGCCAGCAGCCAGGGTCGGTGGGGCAATCAGCCCCAGCATTTT
CDR3: CASSQGRWGNQPQHF

size: -
length: 13
J: TRBJ1-2
V: TRBV12-3/TRBV12-4
D: -
DNA: TGTGCCAGCAGTCTGGACAGCCTCTATGGCTACACCTTC
CDR3: CASSLDSLYGYTF

size: -
length: 17
J: TRBJ1-1
V: TRBV4-3
D: TRBD1
DNA: TGCGCCAGCAGCCAAGATCGACAGGGGTTCTTTGGCACTGAAGCTTTCTTT
CDR3: CASSQDRQGFFGTEAFF

size: many
length: 14
J: TRBJ2-7
V: TRBV5-6
D: -
DNA: TGTGCCAGCAGCTTGGGGTACAGGGTGTACGAGCAGTACTTC
CDR3: CASSLGYRVYEQYF

size: many
length: 16
J: TRBJ1-5
V: TRBV20-1
D: TRBD1
DNA: TGCAGTGCCATCGACCCGTTACAGGGGCGCAATCAGCCCCAGCATTTT
CDR3: CSAIDPLQGRNQPQHF

size: few
length: 14
J: TRBJ2-7
V: TRBV20-1
D: TRBD1
DNA: TGCAGTGCTAGACGGGACAGGGTCTATGGCGAGCAGTACTTC
CDR3: CSARRDRVYGEQYF

size: few
length: 17
J: TRBJ1-2
V: TRBV4-1
D: -
DNA: TGCGCCAGCAGCCCATCAAGGGGGATTAGGGCTAACTATGGCTACACCTTC
CDR3: CASSPSRGIRANYGYTF

size: many
length: 18
J: TRBJ2-3
V: TRBV12-3/TRBV12-4
D: TRBD2
DNA: TGTGCCAGCAGCCGGGGACTATTATCCCCCCGGAGCACAGATACGCAGTATTTT
CDR3: CASSRGLLSPRSTDTQYF

size: many
length: 15
J: TRBJ2-3
V: TRBV20-1
D: TRBD2
DNA: TGCAGTGCTAGCAAGCGGGGACGGGGCACAGATACGCAGTATTTT
CDR3: CSASKRGRGTDTQYF

size: -
length: 17
J: TRBJ2-3
V: TRBV10-3
D: TRBD1
DNA: TGTGCCATCAGTGAGTCGACAGGGAGACAGGGCACAGATACGCAGTATTTT
CDR3: CAISESTGRQGTDTQYF

size: few
length: 16
J: TRBJ2-1
V: TRBV4-3
D: -
DNA: TGCGCCAGCAGCCAGGACCCCCAGGGGTTTGACGATGAGCAGTTCTTC
CDR3: CASSQDPQGFDDEQFF

size: -
length: 12
J: TRBJ2-3
V: TRBV20-1
D: -
DNA: TGCAGTGTGCCAGGTAGCACAGATACGCAGTATTTT
CDR3: CSVPGSTDTQYF

size: few
length: 16
J: TRBJ2-1
V: TRBV20-1
D: TRBD2
DNA: TGCTGCGCTAGAGAACGCGGGAGGGCCTCATACAATGAGCAGTTCTTC
CDR3: CCARERGRASYNEQFF

size: few
length: 16
J: TRBJ2-1
V: TRBV7-9
D: TRBD1
DNA: TGTGCCAGCAGTCCGACCCGGGACAGGGCCTACAATGAGCAGTTCTTC
CDR3: CASSPTRDRAYNEQFF

size: few
length: 13
J: TRBJ1-1
V: TRBV6-1
D: -
DNA: TGTGCCAGCAGTGAAGCGACACGCACTGAAGCTTTCTTT
CDR3: CASSEATRTEAFF

size: many
length: 11
J: TRBJ2-7
V: TRBV10-2
D: -
DNA: TGCGCCAGCAGTGAGTCATACGAGCAGTACTTC
CDR3: CASSESYEQYF

size: many
length: 15
J: TRBJ2-7
V: TRBV7-2
D: -
DNA: TGTGCCAGCAGACGCAGACATTTGAGCTCCTACGAGCAGTACTTC
CDR3: CASRRRHLSSYEQYF

size: -
length: 13
J: TRBJ1-1
V: TRBV19
D: -
DNA: TGTGCCAGTAGGATGGCCGTGAACACTGAAGCTTTCTTT
CDR3: CASRMAVNTEAFF

size: -
length: 13
J: TRBJ1-5
V: TRBV23-1
D: -
DNA: TGCGCCAGCAGGCCCCCGGGCAATCAGCCCCAGCATTTT
CDR3: CASRPPGNQPQHF

size: -
length: 20
J: TRBJ2-5
V: TRBV20-1
D: -
DNA: TGCAGTGCTAGAGGTGGGCAGGGAACTGGACGATTAGGAGACCAAGAGACCCAGTACTTC
CDR3: CSARGGQGTGRLGDQETQYF

size: many
length: 16
J: TRBJ2-7
V: TRBV6-2/TRBV6-3
D: -
DNA: TGTGCCAGCAGTTACAAAGTCCGTCCTATTTCCTACGAGCAGTACTTC
CDR3: CASSYKVRPISYEQYF

size: many
length: 15
J: TRBJ1-1
V: TRBV11-2
D: TRBD1
DNA: TGTGCCAGCAGCTCCCGACAGGGGCGGGGCGCTGAAGCTTTCTTT
CDR3: CASSSRQGRGAEAFF

size: few
length: 13
J: TRBJ2-1
V: TRBV6-6
D: -
DNA: TGTGCCAGCAGTTACCAGGGTTGGGATGAGCAGTTCTTC
CDR3: CASSYQGWDEQFF

size: -
length: 15
J: TRBJ1-1
V: TRBV4-1
D: -
DNA: TGCGCCAGCAGCTCCCAAGGTAGTAAGAACACTGAAGCTTTCTTT
CDR3: CASSSQGSKNTEAFF

size: -
length: 14
J: TRBJ2-7
V: TRBV5-1
D: TRBD1
DNA: TGCGCCAGCAGCTTTATTGGGACAGGGGACGAGCAGTACTTC
CDR3: CASSFIGTGDEQYF

size: few
length: 15
J: TRBJ2-7
V: TRBV5-4
D: -
DNA: TGTGCCAGCAGCTTGGGCGGAAGGGGCTCCTACGAGCAGTACTTC
CDR3: CASSLGGRGSYEQYF

size: few
length: 16
J: TRBJ2-1
V: TRBV27
D: -
DNA: TGTGCCAGCAGTCCTCTGATCAGCGGCCTAAACAATGAGCAGTTCTTC
CDR3: CASSPLISGLNNEQFF

size: few
length: 13
J: TRBJ2-7
V: TRBV29-1
D: TRBD1
DNA: TGCAGCGTTGGACAGGGGGCGAACTACGAGCAGTACTTC
CDR3: CSVGQGANYEQYF

size: -
length: 16
J: TRBJ2-3
V: TRBV24-1
D: -
DNA: TGTGCCACCAGTGATGCGTCAGAATCTAGCACAGATACGCAGTATTTT
CDR3: CATSDASESSTDTQYF

size: -
length: 12
J: TRBJ2-7
V: TRBV29-1
D: TRBD1
DNA: TGCAGCGTATCTATGACAGGGGCCGAGCAGTACTTC
CDR3: CSVSMTGAEQYF

size: few
length: 13
J: TRBJ2-7
V: TRBV28
D: TRBD1
DNA: TGTGCCAGCCAAAGACAGGGGTCCTACGAGCAGTACTTC
CDR3: CASQRQGSYEQYF

size: few
length: 12
J: TRBJ2-1
V: TRBV7-2
D: -
DNA: TGTGCCAGCAGCTTGTGGGCGGGGCGGCAGTTCTTC
CDR3: CASSLWAGRQFF

size: -
length: 13
J: TRBJ2-1
V: TRBV6-2/TRBV6-3
D: -
DNA: TGTGCCAGCAGGCAGGGACGTATCAATGAGCAGTTCTTC
CDR3: CASRQGRINEQFF

size: few
length: 15
J: TRBJ1-4
V: TRBV2
D: -
DNA: TGTGCCAGCAGTGTTTTGCAGGGAGTTAATGAAAAACTGTTTTTT
CDR3: CASSVLQGVNEKLFF

size: -
length: 14
J: TRBJ1-1
V: TRBV6-5
D: -
DNA: TGTGCCAGCAGTTCGCAGAGCCAGAACACTGAAGCTTTCTTT
CDR3: CASSSQSQNTEAFF

size: many
length: 16
J: TRBJ2-1
V: TRBV7-8
D: TRBD1
DNA: TGTGCCAGCAGCTTGAAGAGGGGGCAACGCTACAATGAGCAGTTCTTC
CDR3: CASSLKRGQRYNEQFF

size: many
length: 15
J: TRBJ1-2
V: TRBV6-5
D: -
DNA: TGTGCCAGCAGTTACAACAGCCGATCTAACTATGGCTACACCTTC
CDR3: CASSYNSRSNYGYTF

size: few
length: 13
J: TRBJ2-2
V: TRBV25-1
D: -
DNA: TGTGCCAGCATGGGAACTAGTTATGAGGAGCTGTTTTTT
CDR3: CASMGTSYEELFF

size: few
length: 13
J: TRBJ2-1
V: TRBV30
D: -
DNA: TGTGCCGGATGCCCAAAAGGCTCCAATGAGCAGTTCTTC
CDR3: CAGCPKGSNEQFF

size: -
length: 15
J: TRBJ2-5
V: TRBV28
D: TRBD1
DNA: TGTGCCAGCAGTCTTATCGGGACAGGGCAAGAGACCCAGTACTTC
CDR3: CASSLIGTGQETQYF

size: -
length: 14
J: TRBJ2-2
V: TRBV18
D: -
DNA: TGTGCCAGCTCATCCTCGGTGGGCACCGGGGAGCTGTTTTTT
CDR3: CASSSSVGTGELFF